One sample yielded the 8 T cell receptor beta chains listed below, sequenced in a study of T cell repertoires in cytomegalovirus infection. For these TCRs, the target antigens are not known. TCRdb ran MiXCR on the reads and lists one entry per CDR3 protein. The sample shows hundreds of thousands of distinct CDR3 sequences, around 35% of them seen only once. The sample consisted of cultured PBMCs, taken from culture after CMV antigen stimulation. These receptors were collected from a human donor in good health (CMV status not recorded). Some clones in this sample may be carry-over from other donors' samples.

This clonotype was counted a few times. This chain connects TRBV7-6 to TRBJ2-3; tentative D call: TRBD1 (5 bases). CDR3 size: 13 residues. Germline CDR1 and CDR2: SGHVS and FNYEAQ. V lost 4 bases to trimming and J lost 4 bases, with 9 bases between them. CDR3 nucleotides: TGTGCCAGCAGCTACCTGGGGCCAGATACGCAGTATTTT. Encoded protein: CASSYLGPDTQYF. The complete variable domain, with remaining parts taken from reference TRBV7-6 and TRBJ2-3, reads GAGVSQSPRYKVTKRGQDVALRCDPISGHVSLYWYRQALGQGPEFLTYFNYEAQQDKSGLPNDRFSAERPEGSISTLTIQRTEQRDSAMYRCASSYLGPDTQYFGPGTRLTVL.

This chain joins TRBV11-2 and TRBJ2-1; D gene unclear. Germline V gives CDR1 SGHAT, CDR2 FQNNGV. The CDR3 totals 17 residues. The ends were cut back, 1 base at V and 2 bases at J, with 15 bases in the middle. CDR3 sequence (DNA): TGTGCCAGCAGCTTAGTGTTCGGCTCTTCAGCCTACAATGAGCAGTTCTTC. It specifies CASSLVFGSSAYNEQFF.

The chain couples TRBV7-4 to TRBJ2-7, with TRBD1 matching 9 bases. CDR1 and CDR2 from the germline V gene are SGHVT and SQSDAQ. The CDR3 sequence is 13 residues long. V dropped 5 bases and J dropped 6; count of bases not matched to a gene: 5. The CDR3 protein is CASSRDRVPEQYF. The CDR3 DNA reads TGTGCCAGCAGCCGGGACAGGGTACCCGAGCAGTACTTC.

This clonotype came up a few times. This chain joins TRBV28 and TRBJ2-3; tentatively, D is TRBD2 (6 bases). V was trimmed by 3 bases and J by 1 base, leaving 14 bases between them. The V gene's germline CDR1 is MDHEN and CDR2 SYDVKM. The CDR3 extends over 16 amino acids. CDR3 coding DNA: TGTGCCAGCAGTTTGGGCCCTAGCGAAGGCACAGATACGCAGTATTTT. Amino acid sequence: CASSLGPSEGTDTQYF.

The chain combines TRBV12-3 or TRBV12-4 with TRBJ2-3, with D tentatively TRBD1 (6 bases). The CDR3 runs 19 residues. Trimming left V 5 bases short and J 1 base short, with 25 bases between. CDR3 coding DNA: TGTGCCAGCAGTCAGATACAGGGAGTAGGTCGTCGGCGCACAGATACGCAGTATTTT. It specifies CASSQIQGVGRRRTDTQYF.

The chain is built from TRBV19 and TRBJ2-3, with no clear D. CDR1 and CDR2 (germline): LNHDA, SQIVND (reference sequence). This CDR3 region has 14 residues. Trimming cost V 5 bases and J 5 bases, with 14 bases left between them. CDR3 coding DNA: TGTGCCAGTAGTCGCCGCCAAGGTGTAGATACGCAGTATTTT. Protein product: CASSRRQGVDTQYF.

V is TRBV4-1 and J is TRBJ2-3; 9 bases match TRBD2. After removal of 5 bases from V and 4 bases from J, the junction contained 10 bases not matched to a gene. Germline V gene data show CDR1 as MGHRA and CDR2 as YSYEKL. The CDR3 sequence is 16 residues long. CDR3 residues: CASSWGGGGGADTQYF. The CDR3 DNA reads as TGCGCCAGCAGCTGGGGGGGCGGGGGGGGGGCAGATACGCAGTATTTT.

In this sample, this clonotype turned up a few times. CDR3 in amino acids: CASSLARSGRAEAFF. In DNA form, the CDR3 reads TGTGCCAGCAGTTTAGCTAGATCGGGTAGAGCTGAAGCTTTCTTT. The chain is built from TRBV12-3 or TRBV12-4 and TRBJ1-1; D gene unclear. V was trimmed by 0 bases and J by 6 bases, leaving 14 bases between them. CDR3 length equals 15 residues.